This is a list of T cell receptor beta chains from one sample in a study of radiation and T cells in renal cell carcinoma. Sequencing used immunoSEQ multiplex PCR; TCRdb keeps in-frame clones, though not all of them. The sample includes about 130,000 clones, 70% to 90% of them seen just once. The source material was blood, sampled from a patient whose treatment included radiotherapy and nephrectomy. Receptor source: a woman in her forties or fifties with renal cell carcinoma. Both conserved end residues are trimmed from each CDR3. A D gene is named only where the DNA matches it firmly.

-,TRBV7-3,ASSFSGDTEAF
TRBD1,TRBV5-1,ASSSWTGSLYGYT
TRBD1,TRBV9,ASSVGIGTDSYEQY
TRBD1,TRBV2,ASMGDRGGNQPQH
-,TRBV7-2,ASSLGFGGPDTQY
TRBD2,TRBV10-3,ATGLAGATNEQF
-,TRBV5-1,ASSFRLTNTGELF
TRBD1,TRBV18,ASSPRAGGDQPQH
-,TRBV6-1,ASTLSGGSDSPLH
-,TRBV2,ASSETSAGELF
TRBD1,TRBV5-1,ASSLLHRGLAEAF
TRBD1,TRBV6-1,ASRTFVGGYSGYT
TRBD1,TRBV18,ASSPRQGPIYEQY
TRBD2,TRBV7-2,ASSPGLGHSYEQY
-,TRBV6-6,ASSTQAYSNQPQH
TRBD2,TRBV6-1,ASSEEIRRGGGEQF
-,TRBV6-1,ASRDQETQY
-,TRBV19,ASGPQRAQPQH
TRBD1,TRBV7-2,ASSFDRGGQETQY
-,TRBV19,ASSIIEGVMAGELF
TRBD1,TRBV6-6,ASTDRGGAF
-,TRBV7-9,ASSFHTGQPDYNEQF
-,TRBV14,ASSQDRSTAQY
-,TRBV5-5,ASSLDTASFFDQPQH
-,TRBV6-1,ASSDSRGYEQY
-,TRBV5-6,ASSLYGASYEQY
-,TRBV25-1,ASSEWGASSYEQY
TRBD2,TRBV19,ASSTGLANTDTQY
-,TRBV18,ASSPGRGGTEAF
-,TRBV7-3,ASSLKPHDDRSNSPLH
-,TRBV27,ASSEYRARGNTEAF
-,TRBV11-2,ASSPLGPRFVEQF
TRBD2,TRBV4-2,ASSLSGGFYNEQF
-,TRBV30,AWSVSVSTDTQY
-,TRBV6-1,ASMRDTIY
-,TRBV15,ATSPDFNYGYT
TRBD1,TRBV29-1,SAGTGGTYEQY
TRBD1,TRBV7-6,ASSLTGGWGYT